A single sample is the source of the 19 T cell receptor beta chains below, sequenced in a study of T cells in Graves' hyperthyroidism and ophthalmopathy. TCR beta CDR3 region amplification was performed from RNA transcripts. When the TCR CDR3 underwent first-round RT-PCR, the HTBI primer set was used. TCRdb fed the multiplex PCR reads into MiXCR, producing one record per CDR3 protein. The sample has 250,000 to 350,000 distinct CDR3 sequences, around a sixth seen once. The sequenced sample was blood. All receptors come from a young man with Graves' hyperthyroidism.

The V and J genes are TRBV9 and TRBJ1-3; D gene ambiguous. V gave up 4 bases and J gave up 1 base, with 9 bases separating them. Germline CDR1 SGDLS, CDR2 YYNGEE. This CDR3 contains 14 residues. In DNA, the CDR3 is TGTGCCAGCAGCCCTACCAGTTCTGGAAACACCATATATTTT. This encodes CASSPTSSGNTIYF.

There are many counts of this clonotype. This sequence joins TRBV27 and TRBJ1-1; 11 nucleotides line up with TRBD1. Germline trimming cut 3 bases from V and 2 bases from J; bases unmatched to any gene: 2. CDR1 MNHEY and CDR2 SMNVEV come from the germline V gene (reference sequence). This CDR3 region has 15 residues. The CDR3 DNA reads TGTGCCAGCAGTTTCGGGACAGGGGGAAACACTGAAGCTTTCTTT. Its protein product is CASSFGTGGNTEAFF.

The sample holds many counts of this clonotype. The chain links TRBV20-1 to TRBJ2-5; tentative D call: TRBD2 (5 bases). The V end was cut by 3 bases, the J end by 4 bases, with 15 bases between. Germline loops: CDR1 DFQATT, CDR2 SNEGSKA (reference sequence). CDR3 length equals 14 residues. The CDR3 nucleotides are TGCAGTGCTAGGGAGGTGAAGGGTGGAGAGACCCAGTACTTC. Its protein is CSAREVKGGETQYF.

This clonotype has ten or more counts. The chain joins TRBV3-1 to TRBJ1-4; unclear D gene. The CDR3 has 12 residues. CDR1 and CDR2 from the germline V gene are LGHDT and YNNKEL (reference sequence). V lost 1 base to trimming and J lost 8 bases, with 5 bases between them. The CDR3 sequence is CASSQGSEKLFF. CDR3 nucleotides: TGTGCCAGCAGCCAAGGGTCGGAAAAACTGTTTTTT.

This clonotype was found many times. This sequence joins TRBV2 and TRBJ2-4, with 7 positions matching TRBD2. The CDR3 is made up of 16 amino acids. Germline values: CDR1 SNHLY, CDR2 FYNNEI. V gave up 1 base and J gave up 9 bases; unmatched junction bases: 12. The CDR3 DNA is TGTGCCAGCAGTGAAGGAGGGGCGGGAGTGATTGTCATTCAGTACTTC. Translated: CASSEGGAGVIVIQYF.

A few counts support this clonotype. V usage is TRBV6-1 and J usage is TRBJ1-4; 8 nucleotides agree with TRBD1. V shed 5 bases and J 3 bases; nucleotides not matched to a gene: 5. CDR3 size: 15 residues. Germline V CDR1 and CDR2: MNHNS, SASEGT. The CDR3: CASSLQDRANEKLFF. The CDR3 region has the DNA TGTGCCAGCAGTCTTCAGGACAGGGCTAATGAAAAACTGTTTTTT.

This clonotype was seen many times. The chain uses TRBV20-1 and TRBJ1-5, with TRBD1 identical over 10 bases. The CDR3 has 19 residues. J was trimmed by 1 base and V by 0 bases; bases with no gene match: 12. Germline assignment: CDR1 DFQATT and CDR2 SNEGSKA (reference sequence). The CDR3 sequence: CSARDVWTGGSSSNQPQHF. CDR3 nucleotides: TGCAGTGCTAGAGATGTCTGGACAGGGGGATCTTCCAGCAATCAGCCCCAGCATTTT.

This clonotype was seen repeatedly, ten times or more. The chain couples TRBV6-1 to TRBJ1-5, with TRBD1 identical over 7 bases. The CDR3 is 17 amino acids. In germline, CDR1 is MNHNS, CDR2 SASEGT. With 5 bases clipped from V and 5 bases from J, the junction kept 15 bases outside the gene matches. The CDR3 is CASSLTTDRSSHQPQHF. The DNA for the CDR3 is TGTGCCAGCAGTCTGACTACGGACAGGTCGTCCCATCAGCCCCAGCATTTT.

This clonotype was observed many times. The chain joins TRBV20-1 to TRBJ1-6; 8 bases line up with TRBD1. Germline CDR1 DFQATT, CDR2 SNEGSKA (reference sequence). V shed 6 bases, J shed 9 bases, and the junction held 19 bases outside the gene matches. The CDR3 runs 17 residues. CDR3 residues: CSAGYRAGGVVSSPLHF. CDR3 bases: TGCAGTGCCGGATACCGGGCAGGGGGCGTTGTGAGTTCACCCCTCCACTTT.

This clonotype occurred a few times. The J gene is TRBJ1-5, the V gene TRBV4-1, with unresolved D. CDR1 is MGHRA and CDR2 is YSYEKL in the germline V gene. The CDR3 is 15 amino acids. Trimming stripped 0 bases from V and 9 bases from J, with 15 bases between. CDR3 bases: TGCGCCAGCAGCCAAGATCACACGGCGGGGATGCCCCAGCATTTT. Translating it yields CASSQDHTAGMPQHF.

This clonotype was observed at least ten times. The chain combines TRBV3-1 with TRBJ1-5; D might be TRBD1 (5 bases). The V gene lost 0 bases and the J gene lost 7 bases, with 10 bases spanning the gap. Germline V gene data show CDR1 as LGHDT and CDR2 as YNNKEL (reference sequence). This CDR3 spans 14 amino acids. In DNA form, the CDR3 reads TGTGCCAGCAGCCAAGATCCGGGGCCCCAGCCCCAGCATTTT. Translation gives CASSQDPGPQPQHF.

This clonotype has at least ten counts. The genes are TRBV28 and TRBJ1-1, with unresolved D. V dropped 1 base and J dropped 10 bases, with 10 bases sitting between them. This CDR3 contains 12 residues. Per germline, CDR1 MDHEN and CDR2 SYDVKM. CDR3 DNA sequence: TGTGCCAGCAGTTTATCTGGGGTGGGAGCTTTCTTT. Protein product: CASSLSGVGAFF.

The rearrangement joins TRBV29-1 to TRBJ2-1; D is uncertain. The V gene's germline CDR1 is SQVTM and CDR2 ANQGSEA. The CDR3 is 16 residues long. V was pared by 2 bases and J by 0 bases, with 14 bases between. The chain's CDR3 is CSVEHRTERSYNEQFF. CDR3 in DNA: TGCAGCGTTGAACACCGGACGGAACGCTCCTACAATGAGCAGTTCTTC.

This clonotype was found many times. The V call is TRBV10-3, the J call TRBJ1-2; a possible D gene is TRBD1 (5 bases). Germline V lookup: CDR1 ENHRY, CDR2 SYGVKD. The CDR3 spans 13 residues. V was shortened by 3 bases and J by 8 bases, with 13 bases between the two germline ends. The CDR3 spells CAISEYRGYGYTF. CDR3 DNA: TGTGCCATCAGTGAATATCGGGGGTACGGCTACACCTTC.

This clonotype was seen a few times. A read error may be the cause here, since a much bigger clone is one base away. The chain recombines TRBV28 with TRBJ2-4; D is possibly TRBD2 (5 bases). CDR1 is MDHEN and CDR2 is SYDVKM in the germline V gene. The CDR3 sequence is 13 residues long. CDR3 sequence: CVSKPQSGGRRYF. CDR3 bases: TGTGTCAGCAAACCTCAATCGGGCGGGCGAAGGTACTTC.

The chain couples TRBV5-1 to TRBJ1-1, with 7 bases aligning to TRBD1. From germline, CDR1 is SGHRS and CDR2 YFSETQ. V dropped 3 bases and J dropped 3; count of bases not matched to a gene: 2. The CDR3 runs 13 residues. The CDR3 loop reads CASSYTGDTEAFF. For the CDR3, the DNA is TGCGCCAGCAGCTACACAGGGGACACTGAAGCTTTCTTT.

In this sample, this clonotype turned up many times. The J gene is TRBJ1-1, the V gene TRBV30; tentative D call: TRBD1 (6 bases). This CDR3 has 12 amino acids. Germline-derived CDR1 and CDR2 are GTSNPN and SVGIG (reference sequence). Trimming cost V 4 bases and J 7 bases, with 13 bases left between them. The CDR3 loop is CAWTPGGGEAFF. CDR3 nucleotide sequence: TGTGCCTGGACTCCGGGGGGCGGTGAAGCTTTCTTT.

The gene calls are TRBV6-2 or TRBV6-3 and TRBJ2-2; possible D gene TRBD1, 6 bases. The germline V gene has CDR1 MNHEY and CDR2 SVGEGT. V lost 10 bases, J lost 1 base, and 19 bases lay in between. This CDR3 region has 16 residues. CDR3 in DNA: TGTGCCACCACACCTTTCGACAGGTTGAACACCGGGGAGCTGTTTTTT. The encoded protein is CATTPFDRLNTGELFF.

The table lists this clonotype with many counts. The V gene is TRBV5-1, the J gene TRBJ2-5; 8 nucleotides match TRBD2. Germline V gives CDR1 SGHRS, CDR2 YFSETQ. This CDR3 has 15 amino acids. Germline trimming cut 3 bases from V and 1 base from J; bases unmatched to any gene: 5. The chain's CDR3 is CASSSGGGGQETQYF. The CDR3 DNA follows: TGCGCCAGCAGCTCCGGGGGGGGGGGCCAAGAGACCCAGTACTTC.